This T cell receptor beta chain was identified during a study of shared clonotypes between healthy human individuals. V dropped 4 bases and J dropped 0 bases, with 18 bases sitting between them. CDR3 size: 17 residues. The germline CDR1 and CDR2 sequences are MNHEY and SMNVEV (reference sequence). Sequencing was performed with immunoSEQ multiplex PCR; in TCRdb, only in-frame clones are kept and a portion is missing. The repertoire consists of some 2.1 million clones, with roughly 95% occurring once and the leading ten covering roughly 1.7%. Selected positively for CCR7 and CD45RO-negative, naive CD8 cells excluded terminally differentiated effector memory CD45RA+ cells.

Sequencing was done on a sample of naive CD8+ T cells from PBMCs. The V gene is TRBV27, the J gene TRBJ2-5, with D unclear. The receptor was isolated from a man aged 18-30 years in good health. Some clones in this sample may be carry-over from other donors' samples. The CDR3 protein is CASSYWPDPSYQETQYF. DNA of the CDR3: TGTGCCAGCAGTTATTGGCCCGACCCAAGCTACCAAGAGACCCAGTACTTC.